This T cell receptor (beta chain) derives from a study of blood T cells in healthy people across ages. Alongside a J-beta primer mix, a sample-barcoded 5' primer served in a second PCR lasting 7 to 11 cycles. TCRdb independently ran MiXCR on the 5' RACE reads; one entry per CDR3 protein. The sample records about 400,000 distinct CDR3 sequences, about 55% being singletons. As to this clonotype: The antigen remains unidentified.

Overall study findings and caveats: Per million T cells, TCR beta diversity dropped roughly linearly as age increased.

Source material: blood. The TCR originated in a man in his 60s in good health.

The CDR3 nucleotides read TGCGCCAGCAGTGTCCAGCGGGGTTACAATGAGCAGTACTTC. Its protein product is CASSVQRGYNEQYF. The chain links TRBV5-1 to TRBJ2-1, with 7 nucleotides matching TRBD2. With the DNA end fitting TRBJ2-7 better, the J assignment may be wrong. CDR1 SGHRS and CDR2 YFSETQ come from the germline V gene. This CDR3 has 14 residues.